The source of this TCR beta chain is a study of technical replicates of blood from four donors (dated by TCRdb to about 2017). This clone appeared a single time. No cognate antigen has been identified for it. There are no base qualities to consult, and no much larger clone falls within one base. From the cysteine through the phenylalanine, the CDR3 covers 15 amino acids. CDR3 DNA is the only sequence kept; it has 45 bases, read in frame from the first base. Via the germline V gene, CDR1 is SGHNT and CDR2 YENEEA. V is reduced by 1 base and J by 7 bases, leaving a spacing of 14 bases between them. The library was obtained by the immunoSEQ multiplex PCR assay. Not all clones reach the TCRdb copy of this immuneACCESS table, which keeps in-frame sequences only. Checked studies attribute under half of the gap to unresolved V genes and leave the rest unexplained. The sample table contains about 59,000 clones; only one count was recorded for approximately 92% of them. Less than 5% of the sample goes to the ten largest clones.

Input material: PBMCs. The rearranged chain carries TRBV11-3 and TRBJ2-1, and perhaps TRBD2 as D gene, on 6 matching bases. The clonotype originates from a human donor in good health. Some clones in this sample may be carry-over from other donors' samples. The nucleotide sequence is given as TGTGCCAGCAGCTTAGGGGCAGGGCGGGGAAATGAGCAGTTCTTC. Its translation reads: CASSLGAGRGNEQFF.